The source of this T cell receptor (beta chain) is a study of cytomegalovirus exposure and HLA in healthy donors. The CDR3 is 17 residues long. V shed 3 bases, J shed 0 bases, and the junction held 11 bases outside the gene matches. The germline V gene has CDR1 SQVTM and CDR2 ANQGSEA. Amplification used 60 Vbeta primers and 13 Jbeta primers. Here immunoSEQ multiplex PCR was the method, and the copy in TCRdb shows in-frame clones only, minus some. This table has around 130,000 clones, about 74% appearing once. This sequence joins TRBV29-1 and TRBJ2-5; TRBD1 agrees at 9 bases. The receptor was derived from a man aged 40-49 years in good health and CMV-seropositive. Sequencing used PBMCs. CDR3 sequence reads: CSVEGMKGQGHQETQYF. The CDR3 bases are TGCAGCGTTGAGGGGATGAAGGGACAGGGCCACCAAGAGACCCAGTACTTC.